One sample yielded the 14 T cell receptor beta chains listed below, sequenced in a study of CD8+ T cells in alopecia areata. RNA extraction and reverse transcription yielded cDNA as sequencing template. TCRdb keeps only in-frame clones here, not all; method: immunoSEQ multiplex PCR. The sample has around 140,000 clones, approximately 50% seen once. The sample consisted of CD4+ T cells sorted from blood, taken at week 0. The receptor source for this set is a human donor with alopecia areata.

This clone occurred a few times. V and J are TRBV30 and TRBJ1-2; 7 nucleotides match TRBD1. The CDR3 runs to 13 residues. The ends lost 2 bases at V and 6 bases at J; junction bases unmatched: 6. Germline loops: CDR1 GTSNPN, CDR2 SVGIG (reference sequence). The CDR3 is CAWSNKGGHGYTF. The CDR3 DNA follows: TGTGCCTGGAGTAACAAAGGGGGCCATGGCTACACCTTC.

The chain has TRBV29-1 and TRBJ2-1; either TRBD1 or TRBD2 may supply D (5 bases each). V was pared by 7 bases and J by 2 bases, with 15 bases between. This CDR3 has 14 residues. Per germline, CDR1 SQVTM and CDR2 ANQGSEA. The CDR3 bases are TGCAGCGGAATATGGGGGAGTCCCTACAATGAGCAGTTCTTC. Amino acid sequence: CSGIWGSPYNEQFF.

This clone showed up just once. This chain links TRBV29-1 with TRBJ2-2; D is ambiguous. V lost 1 base, J lost 4 bases, and 10 bases lay in between. CDR1 is SQVTM and CDR2 is ANQGSEA in the germline V gene. The CDR3 is 14 residues long. The CDR3 nucleotides read TGCAGCGTTGAAGCCGAAACCGTCACCGGGGAGCTGTTTTTT. Protein: CSVEAETVTGELFF.

This clone has a single count. The rearrangement uses TRBV2 and TRBJ2-5; 8 positions agree with TRBD1. The CDR3 consists of 12 residues. V dropped 11 bases and J dropped 3; count of bases not matched to a gene: 5. CDR1 is SNHLY and CDR2 is FYNNEI in the germline V gene. The CDR3 loop reads CAGPQGEETQYF. The CDR3 DNA follows: TGTGCCGGCCCACAGGGGGAAGAGACCCAGTACTTC.

The genes are TRBV5-4 and TRBJ2-5, with D maybe TRBD2 (6 bases). This CDR3 has 13 residues. Trimming took 2 bases from V and 4 from J, leaving 9 bases between them. The V gene's germline CDR1 is SGHNT and CDR2 YYREEE (reference sequence). The CDR3 sequence: CASSFSGAETQYF. The CDR3 nucleotides are TGTGCCAGCAGCTTTAGCGGAGCAGAGACCCAGTACTTC.

This clone was picked up a small number of times. The chain uses TRBV29-1 and TRBJ2-5; TRBD1 aligns across 8 bases. The V segment lost 6 bases and the J segment 5 bases; nucleotides outside the gene matches: 11. The CDR3 spans 14 residues. The germline V gene encodes CDR1 SQVTM and CDR2 ANQGSEA. CDR3 nucleotides: TGCAGCGTCGCGGGGACAGGAGGTTGGGAGACCCAGTACTTC. Translated: CSVAGTGGWETQYF.

In this sample, this clone turned up a few times. This rearrangement joins TRBV5-1 to TRBJ2-2, with a weak D call TRBD1 (6 bases). The CDR3 length is 14 residues. The germline V gene encodes CDR1 SGHRS and CDR2 YFSETQ. Trimming removed 1 base at V and 7 bases at J, with 11 bases between. The CDR3 DNA follows: TGCGCCAGCAGCTTGCGTACAGGGATCGGGGAGCTGTTTTTT. Protein: CASSLRTGIGELFF.

This clone was seen only a few times. V usage is TRBV19 and J usage is TRBJ2-5; D call uncertain. This CDR3 comprises 13 residues. Germline lookup yields CDR1 LNHDA and CDR2 SQIVND (reference sequence). The V and J ends lost 4 bases and 0 bases respectively, with 6 bases between them. CDR3 in DNA: TGTGCCAGTAGTACCTGGAACCAAGAGACCCAGTACTTC. This codes for CASSTWNQETQYF.

The rearrangement joins TRBV11-2 to TRBJ1-3; 10 nucleotides align to TRBD1. V lost 1 base, J lost 2 bases, and 5 bases stayed unmatched. This CDR3 is built from 17 residues. The germline gives CDR1 SGHAT, CDR2 FQNNGV. The CDR3 loop is CASSLVPDRGTGNTIYF. The DNA for the CDR3 is TGTGCCAGCAGCTTAGTCCCGGACAGGGGGACTGGAAACACCATATATTTT.

This clone was observed a few times. The chain joins TRBV2 to TRBJ2-5; 9 nucleotides match TRBD1. V lost 6 bases to trimming and J lost 4 bases; unmatched junction nucleotides: 3. This CDR3 is built from 13 residues. Germline assignment: CDR1 SNHLY and CDR2 FYNNEI. The CDR3 bases are TGTGCCAGCAGCCCGGACAGGGGAGAGACCCAGTACTTC. Its protein product is CASSPDRGETQYF.

This rearrangement joins TRBV15 to TRBJ1-5; D is uncertain. The CDR3 spans 14 residues. The germline V gene has CDR1 LNHNV and CDR2 YYDKDF (reference sequence). Trimming cost V 1 base and J 9 bases, with 13 bases left between them. CDR3 sequence (DNA): TGTGCCACCAGCAGAGGGACCCTCCTGGCGCCCCAGCATTTT. Translating it yields CATSRGTLLAPQHF. The variable domain in full, completed from reference TRBV15 and TRBJ1-5, reads DAMVIQNPRYQVTQFGKPVTLSCSQTLNHNVMYWYQQKSSQAPKLLFHYYDKDFNNEADTPDNFQSRRPNTSFCFLDIRSPGLGDTAMYLCATSRGTLLAPQHFGDGTRLSIL.

The CDR3 nucleotides read TGTGCCAGCACCCGCGGCTACGAGCAGTACTTC. This codes for CASTRGYEQYF. The chain has TRBV2 and TRBJ2-7, with D unresolved. This CDR3 comprises 11 residues. Germline V lookup: CDR1 SNHLY, CDR2 FYNNEI. V dropped 7 bases and J dropped 3 bases, with 7 bases sitting between them.

This clone showed up just a few times. This chain links TRBV29-1 with TRBJ1-1; D remains ambiguous. V gave up 3 bases and J gave up 1 base, with 12 bases separating them. Germline V gene data show CDR1 as SQVTM and CDR2 as ANQGSEA. The CDR3 totals 14 residues. The CDR3 DNA is TGCAGCGTTGAGGCTAGACTGAGGAACACTGAAGCTTTCTTT. It encodes CSVEARLRNTEAFF.

V is TRBV6-5 and J is TRBJ2-4, with D perhaps matching TRBD1 or TRBD2 (6 bases each). The CDR3 covers 15 residues. V lost 5 bases, J lost 1 base, and 12 bases lay in between. CDR1 MNHEY and CDR2 SVGAGI come from the germline V gene. This CDR3 is CASSGWGAAKNIQYF. The CDR3 nucleotides are TGTGCCAGCAGTGGGTGGGGGGCTGCCAAAAACATTCAGTACTTC.